Included here is one T cell receptor beta chain sequence, with context. Original methodology: Amplification of reference gene primers provided the estimated nucleated cell counts. Sequencing was performed with immunoSEQ multiplex PCR; in TCRdb, only in-frame clones are kept and a portion is missing. V, J and clone size derive from that table, while D and trimming were established from the DNA sequence. Of about 59,000 clones listed, around 82% are singletons. The sample is drawn from a study of blood T cell repertoires in COVID-19. About the study: COVID-19 samples collected from the United States, Italy and Spain covered acute and convalescent phases. The cDNA or gDNA used as material had been derived from T cells, B-cell-depleted T cells, or PBMCs.

The CDR3 consists of 19 residues. Germline loops: CDR1 SGHRS, CDR2 YFSETQ. The trim removed 4 bases at V and 1 base at J, leaving 13 bases unmatched. The sequence was collected from a man in his 60s with acute or convalescent COVID-19. The material sequenced was peripheral blood. The chain employs TRBV5-1 and TRBJ2-6, with 8 bases matching TRBD2. CDR3 sequence (DNA): TGCGCCAGCAGCAGGCAGACTAGCGCCATTTCGTCTGGGGCCAACGTCCTGACTTTC. Translated, it gives CASSRQTSAISSGANVLTF. The variable domain in full, completed from reference TRBV5-1 and TRBJ2-6, reads KAGVTQTPRYLIKTRGQQVTLSCSPISGHRSVSWYQQTPGQGLQFLFEYFSETQRNKGNFPGRFSGRQFSNSRSEMNVSTLELGDSALYLCASSRQTSAISSGANVLTFGAGSRLTVL.